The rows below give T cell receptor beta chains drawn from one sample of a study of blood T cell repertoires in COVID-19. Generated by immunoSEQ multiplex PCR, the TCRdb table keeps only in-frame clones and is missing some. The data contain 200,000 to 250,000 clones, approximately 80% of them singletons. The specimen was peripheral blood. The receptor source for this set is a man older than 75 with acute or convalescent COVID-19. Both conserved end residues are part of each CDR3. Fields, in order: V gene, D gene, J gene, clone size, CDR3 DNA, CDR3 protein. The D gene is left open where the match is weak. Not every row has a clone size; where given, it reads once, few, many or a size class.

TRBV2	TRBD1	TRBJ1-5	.	TGTGCCAGCAAGGGACAGCTAAATCAGCCCCAGCATTTT	CASKGQLNQPQHF
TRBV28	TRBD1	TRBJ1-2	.	TGTGCCAGCAGCTTAGGGGGACAGGGAAGATATGGCTACACCTTC	CASSLGGQGRYGYTF
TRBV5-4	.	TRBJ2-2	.	TGTGCCAGCAGCCCACAGGGAGGGGTCCACACCGGGGAGCTGTTTTTT	CASSPQGGVHTGELFF
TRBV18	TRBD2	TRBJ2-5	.	TGTGCCAGCTCACGCCCGGGACTAGCGGTCCAAGAGACCCAGTACTTC	CASSRPGLAVQETQYF
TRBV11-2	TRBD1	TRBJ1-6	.	TGTGCCAGCAGCTCGCGACAAAACAGGGGGAATAGTTCACCCCTCCACTTT	CASSSRQNRGNSSPLHF
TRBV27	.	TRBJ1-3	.	TGTGCCAGCGGCCCATTGGAGGGGACCGGAAACACCATATATTTT	CASGPLEGTGNTIYF
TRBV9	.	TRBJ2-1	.	TGTGCCACCGGCGGCAGCTCCTACAATGAGCAGTTCTTC	CATGGSSYNEQFF
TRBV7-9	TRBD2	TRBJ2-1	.	TGTGCCAGCAGGGTTTCGGGGGGGACGGATGAGCAGTTCTTC	CASRVSGGTDEQFF
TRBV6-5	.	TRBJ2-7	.	TGTGCCAGCAGCCTAGACAGACACTACGAGCAGTACTTC	CASSLDRHYEQYF
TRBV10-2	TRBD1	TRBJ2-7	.	TGCGCCAGCAGGACACAGGGGGACTCCTACGAGCAGTACTTC	CASRTQGDSYEQYF
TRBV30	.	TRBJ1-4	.	TGTGCCTGGAGAGGGCAGGGGATCTCTAATGAAAAACTGTTTTTT	CAWRGQGISNEKLFF
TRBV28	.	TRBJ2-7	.	TGTGCCAGCAGCCGATTTGGGGCCGGGCAGGGTTACGAGCAGTACTTC	CASSRFGAGQGYEQYF
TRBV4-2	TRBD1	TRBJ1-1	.	TGTGCCAGCAGCCCCCTGTCAGGGGGCATGAACACTGAAGCTTTCTTT	CASSPLSGGMNTEAFF
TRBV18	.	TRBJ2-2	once	TGTGCCAGCTCATCCCCGACGAGGGTGATTACCGGGGAGCTGTTTTTT	CASSSPTRVITGELFF
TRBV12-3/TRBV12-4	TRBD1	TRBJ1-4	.	TGTGCCAGCAGTTTAGGGACAGGGGTCAAACTGTTTTTT	CASSLGTGVKLFF
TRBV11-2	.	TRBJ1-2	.	TGTGCCAGCAGCTTAACTAGCCCCACGAGGGGCTACACCTTC	CASSLTSPTRGYTF
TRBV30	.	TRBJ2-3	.	TGTGCCTACGGTTCGGGGAACACAGATACGCAGTATTTT	CAYGSGNTDTQYF